In this sample, the clone carrying this TCR beta chain turned up a few times. What it binds is unknown. This sample stems from a study of CD8 T cells in ankylosing spondylitis. Study-wide results and limits: The study identified a TCR beta motif of under 10 highly homologous variants that appeared characteristic of ankylosing spondylitis blood.

Germline loops: CDR1 SEHNR, CDR2 FQNEAQ (reference sequence). This CDR3 spans 15 amino acids. V lost 2 bases, J lost 7 bases, and 12 bases lay in between. TCRdb independently ran MiXCR on the 5' RACE reads; one entry per CDR3 protein. The sample shows a few hundred thousand distinct CDR3 sequences, 10% to 15% of them seen only once. Sequencing was done on a sample of blood, either unsorted or a sorted T cell fraction (not recorded which). This chain uses TRBV7-9 with TRBJ1-6, with unresolved D. The receptor was derived from a male donor with ankylosing spondylitis. CDR3 protein: CASSLSASRNSPLHF. CDR3 nucleotides: TGTGCCAGCAGCTTATCCGCGTCAAGGAATTCACCCCTCCACTTT.